This T cell receptor beta chain was sequenced for a study of blood T cell repertoires in COVID-19 (dated by TCRdb to 2019 to 2021). For the wider study: The collaborator samples originated in the United States, Italy and Spain and spanned the acute and convalescent phases of COVID-19. Deeply sampled blood TCRbeta repertoires from subjects exposed to, actively infected with, or recovered from COVID-19 were included in the dataset. Where HLA class I and class II types were available, the types were taken from metadata supplied by the sample provider, not from assay-based typing. A freely available public database, intended as a resource for researchers studying the immune response to SARS-CoV-2, is where the repertoires were released. The sample metadata nearly always contained a de-identified subject ID, COVID-19 status, age in years and sex. The samples were drawn from two sources: the first 160 participants of the ongoing ImmuneRACE study, and over 950 subjects contributed by 6 global collaborators. The prospective study material was composed of cDNA or gDNA derived from T cells, B-cell-depleted T cells, or PBMCs.

On this clone: What antigen it recognizes has not been identified. No per-base quality is available; no much larger clone lies one base away.

On the study overall, not on this receptor specifically: The amount of clinical and demographic metadata varied by source and participant and was provided uncurated.

TCRbeta CDR3 regions were amplified from genomic DNA by means of the immunoSEQ Assay, a bias-controlled multiplex PCR. Processing in the source paper ran as follows. The number of nucleated cells in each sample was estimated from the amplification of reference gene primers within the assay. To quantify the absolute abundance of each unique TCRbeta CDR3 rearrangement, sequence reads were collapsed and filtered. For each sample, productive Simpson clonality was calculated as the square root of Simpson's diversity index across productive rearrangements. TCRdb retrieved this table from immuneACCESS and kept in-frame rearrangements only. Not all clones are present; in checked studies, unresolved V genes account for under half, and no reason is known for the remainder. V and J calls and clone size are given by that table; D and trimming were obtained from the DNA. The sample includes hundreds of thousands of clones, with about 85% observed a single time. The leading ten clones occupy approximately 8% of the sample.

Whole blood was collected in K2EDTA tubes by collaborating institutions according to the institutions' own protocols. For TCRbeta analysis, collaborators shipped samples in one of three forms: frozen whole blood, isolated PBMCs, or DNA extracted from either of those sample types. Counted from cysteine to phenylalanine, this CDR3 has 14 amino acids. Only the CDR3 DNA stays, 42 bases, in frame from base 1. At the junction V is shortened by 6 bases and J by 0 bases, with 11 bases in between. Looking up the germline V gene yields CDR1 MNHEY and CDR2 SVGAGI. The rearrangement joined TRBV6-5 to TRBJ1-1; perhaps TRBD1 is the D gene, with 6 bases matching. The material sequenced was peripheral blood. This sequence originates from a woman of 80 years or more with acute or convalescent COVID-19. The DNA reads as follows: TGTGCCAGCAGAGATACAGGGCTGAACACTGAAGCTTTCTTT. Its translation is CASRDTGLNTEAFF.